This entry features one T cell receptor beta chain sequence. CDR3 size: 11 residues. The germline V gene encodes CDR1 SEHNR and CDR2 FQNEAQ (reference sequence). The germline V and J ends were trimmed by 1 base and 9 bases, with 3 bases remaining between them. This specimen comes from a study of T cell responses to AZD1222 COVID-19 vaccine. TCRdb's table, derived via immunoSEQ multiplex PCR, lists solely in-frame clones and lacks some. Altogether 130,000 or so clones are present, about 88% being singletons, with the ten largest covering 9.5%. Sequences were derived from peripheral blood, sampled 28 days after the second AZD1222 dose. V and J are TRBV7-9 and TRBJ2-2, with no clear D. The clonotype originates from an adult who received the AZD1222 COVID-19 vaccine. The CDR3 nucleotides are TGTGCCAGCAGCTTAGAAAGGGAGCTGTTTTTT. It specifies CASSLERELFF. The complete variable domain, with remaining parts taken from reference TRBV7-9 and TRBJ2-2, reads DTGVSQNPRHKITKRGQNVTFRCDPISEHNRLYWYRQTLGQGPEFLTYFQNEAQLEKSRLLSDRFSAERPKGSFSTLEIQRTEQGDSAMYLCASSLERELFFGEGSRLTVL.